Presented here are 4 T cell receptor beta chains from one specimen sequenced in a study of T cells after yellow fever vaccination. TCRdb itself ran the 5' RACE reads through MiXCR, one entry per CDR3 protein. The table records a few hundred thousand distinct CDR3 sequences, 8% to 10% of them present only once. Sequences were derived from PBMCs, sampled on the day of the first yellow fever vaccination. The receptors come from a man in his late teens or twenties who received the YFV17D yellow fever vaccine.

As DNA, the CDR3 is TGTGCCAGCAGCTTTTACAATTCCTACGAGCAGTACGTC. It translates to CASSFYNSYEQYV. The chain employs TRBV5-6 and TRBJ2-7; the D is unclear. The CDR3 contains 13 residues. The germline gives CDR1 SGHDT, CDR2 YYEEEE. V dropped 2 bases and J dropped 1 base, with 7 bases sitting between them.

This clonotype was seen repeatedly, ten times or more. The chain recombines TRBV7-2 with TRBJ2-3, with TRBD1 identical over 7 bases. This CDR3 comprises 15 residues. Germline V gene data show CDR1 as SGHTA and CDR2 as FQGNSA. The J segment lost 5 bases and the V segment lost 7 bases, leaving 12 bases of the junction unmatched. The chain's CDR3 is CASKVLQGTGDTQYF. In nucleotides, the CDR3 is TGTGCCAGCAAGGTTTTACAGGGGACGGGAGATACGCAGTATTTT.

V usage is TRBV5-1 and J usage is TRBJ1-1; TRBD1 matches 9 bases. J gave up 6 bases and V 2 bases, and 5 bases lay outside the gene matches. CDR3 length: 14 residues. Germline CDR1 SGHRS, CDR2 YFSETQ. CDR3 nucleotide sequence: TGCGCCAGCAGCTTTCCGGGACAGGGCTCTGAAGCTTTCTTT. Amino acid sequence: CASSFPGQGSEAFF.

J is TRBJ2-3 and V is TRBV20-1; a possible D gene is TRBD2 (6 bases). The CDR3 length is 13 residues. V was pared by 3 bases and J by 2 bases, with 9 bases between. The V gene's germline CDR1 is DFQATT and CDR2 SNEGSKA (reference sequence). The CDR3 sequence: CSASGGFTDTQYF. The DNA for the CDR3 is TGCAGTGCTAGCGGGGGATTCACAGATACGCAGTATTTT.